This TCR beta chain was captured in a study of T cell responses to AZD1222 COVID-19 vaccine. Study-wide points: Unmutated variant regions are reportedly the target of nearly half of TCRs that are spike-specific. Spike regions recognized by vaccine-associated CD4 TCRs spanned the protein, led by 160-218 and 743-854.

Assay used: immunoSEQ multiplex PCR; TCRdb lists only in-frame clones, some missing. The sample contains some 170,000 clones, 80% to 95% of which appear only once. Germline values: CDR1 LNHDA, CDR2 SQIVND (reference sequence). The length of the CDR3 is 15 residues. The J segment lost 6 bases and the V segment lost 6 bases, leaving 8 bases of the junction unmatched. For this clone: Its cognate antigen is unknown.

The sample here was peripheral blood, taken 28 days after the second dose of the MenACWY control vaccine. This chain uses TRBV19 with TRBJ1-6; TRBD1 aligns across 7 bases. This TCR was recovered from an adult who received the MenACWY meningococcal vaccine as a control. CDR3 DNA: TGTGCCAGTAGAGACCGGGACAGCCCTAATTCACCCCTCCACTTT. Its translation is CASRDRDSPNSPLHF.